The 15 T cell receptor beta chains below all came from one sample that was sequenced in a study of blood T cell repertoires in COVID-19. Generated by immunoSEQ multiplex PCR, the TCRdb table keeps only in-frame clones and is missing some. The sample has tens of thousands of clones, around nine tenths seen once. Sequencing input: peripheral blood. The receptor source for this set is a human donor in a cohort sampled during active COVID-19. The donor label of this sample is uncertain.

The CDR3 here is CASSQESAGGLRYNEQFF. Written as DNA, the CDR3 is TGCGCCAGCAGCCAAGAATCAGCGGGAGGGCTTAGATACAATGAGCAGTTCTTC. The chain uses TRBV4-1 and TRBJ2-1; 10 nucleotides align to TRBD2. V trimming: 0 bases; J trimming: 4 bases; junction bases outside the gene matches: 9. Germline values: CDR1 MGHRA, CDR2 YSYEKL. The CDR3 sequence is 18 residues long.

The rearrangement joins TRBV6-5 to TRBJ2-5; TRBD2 agrees at 7 bases. Germline values: CDR1 MNHEY, CDR2 SVGAGI. This CDR3 comprises 13 residues. Trimming at V came to 5 bases and at J to 7 bases, leaving 7 bases not matched to a gene. The CDR3 is CASSPRSGGTQYF. The CDR3 region has the DNA TGTGCCAGCAGTCCCCGGTCGGGGGGGACCCAGTACTTC.

This clone occurred once. The genes are TRBV29-1 and TRBJ1-5; D unclear. Looked up from germline, CDR1 is SQVTM and CDR2 is ANQGSEA. CDR3 length: 13 residues. Trimming shortened V by 3 bases and J by 7 bases, and 13 bases separated the two germline ends. The CDR3 nucleotides read TGCAGCGTTGATCAGGTGTCGGGGCAGCCCCAGCATTTT. Its protein is CSVDQVSGQPQHF.

The V and J genes are TRBV6-2 or TRBV6-3 and TRBJ2-3; tentative D call: TRBD2 (5 bases). This CDR3 comprises 18 residues. The V and J ends lost 4 bases and 1 base respectively, with 21 bases between them. CDR1 and CDR2 (germline): MNHEY, SVGEGT. The CDR3 sequence: CASSSQPLAVEGTDTQYF. The DNA of the CDR3 is TGTGCCAGCAGTTCCCAGCCCTTGGCGGTGGAGGGCACAGATACGCAGTATTTT.

The chain combines TRBV29-1 with TRBJ1-3; tentative D call: TRBD1 (6 bases). The CDR3 extends over 13 amino acids. Germline CDR1 is SQVTM and CDR2 is ANQGSEA. CDR3 sequence (DNA): TGCACCCCGGACAGTCTCTCTGGAAACACCATATATTTT. Translated, it gives CTPDSLSGNTIYF.

The chain is built from TRBV3-1 (or the pseudogene TRBV3-2) and TRBJ2-3, with 10 bases that match TRBD2. There are 18 residues in the CDR3. CDR1 is LGHDT, CDR2 YNNKEL, per germline (reference sequence). The V gene end was trimmed by 1 base and the J gene end by 3 bases; junction bases not matched to a gene: 10. The CDR3 is CASSQVLTASGRTDTQYF. As DNA, the CDR3 is TGTGCCAGCAGCCAAGTCCTGACAGCTAGCGGGAGAACAGATACGCAGTATTTT.

V and J are TRBV7-9 and TRBJ2-5; 11 bases agree with TRBD2. J gave up 4 bases and V 4 bases, and 5 bases lay outside the gene matches. The CDR3 is made up of 15 amino acids. Germline CDR1 is SEHNR and CDR2 is FQNEAQ (reference sequence). CDR3 in amino acids: CASSSSSGRRETQYF. The CDR3 nucleotides are TGTGCCAGCAGCTCCTCTAGCGGGAGGAGAGAGACCCAGTACTTC.

This clone was recorded once. The rearrangement links TRBV3-1 (or the pseudogene TRBV3-2) to TRBJ2-7; TRBD1 is a possible D gene (5 bases). The V end lost 4 bases, the J end lost 0 bases, and 19 bases lay between the germline ends. The CDR3 is made up of 17 amino acids. Germline-derived CDR1 and CDR2 are LGHDT and YNNKEL (reference sequence). The CDR3 loop is CASSPLGAMESSYEQYF. The CDR3 region has the DNA TGTGCCAGCAGCCCTCTAGGGGCCATGGAGTCCTCCTACGAGCAGTACTTC.

The chain carries TRBV30 and TRBJ2-5; 8 nucleotides align to TRBD2. V lost 7 bases to trimming and J lost 6 bases; unmatched junction nucleotides: 7. This CDR3 spans 12 amino acids. The germline gives CDR1 GTSNPN, CDR2 SVGIG (reference sequence). The CDR3 here is CASTSGEKTQYF. DNA of the CDR3: TGTGCCTCTACTAGCGGTGAAAAGACCCAGTACTTC.

The rearrangement links TRBV10-3 to TRBJ2-7; the D gene is possibly TRBD1 (6 bases). Germline V gene lookup returns CDR1 ENHRY and CDR2 SYGVKD. The length of the CDR3 is 12 residues. V was clipped by 7 bases and J by 7 bases, with 14 bases between them. The CDR3: CAINQGLGEQYF. In nucleotides, the CDR3 is TGTGCCATCAACCAGGGGCTGGGTGAGCAGTACTTC.

The chain carries TRBV11-3 and TRBJ2-5; 11 nucleotides align to TRBD1. The CDR3 loop spans 15 amino acids. CDR1 SGHNT and CDR2 YENEEA come from the germline V gene. V was clipped by 5 bases and J by 5 bases; unmatched bases: 7. The CDR3 bases are TGTGCCAGCAGCCTAACCGGGACAGGGGGGGAGACCCAGTACTTC. As protein: CASSLTGTGGETQYF.

This clone came up once. The V gene is TRBV24-1, the J gene TRBJ1-2; tentatively, D is TRBD1 (5 bases). The germline gives CDR1 KGHDR, CDR2 SFDVKD. This CDR3 spans 13 amino acids. Trimming stripped 10 bases from V and 4 bases from J, with 15 bases between. CDR3 protein: CATSQGYGYGYTF. CDR3 nucleotide sequence: TGTGCCACGAGTCAGGGTTACGGCTATGGCTACACCTTC.

The V call is TRBV5-1, the J call TRBJ2-2; TRBD1 matches at 7 bases. Germline CDR1 is SGHRS and CDR2 is YFSETQ. The length of the CDR3 is 17 residues. V lost 4 bases, J lost 0 bases, and 9 bases stayed unmatched. CDR3 DNA: TGCGCCAGCAGCCAAGAGCCGCAGGGGGCGAACACCGGGGAGCTGTTTTTT. Translating gives CASSQEPQGANTGELFF. The entire variable domain, with the rest obtained from reference TRBV5-1 and TRBJ2-2, is as follows: KAGVTQTPRYLIKTRGQQVTLSCSPISGHRSVSWYQQTPGQGLQFLFEYFSETQRNKGNFPGRFSGRQFSNSRSEMNVSTLELGDSALYLCASSQEPQGANTGELFFGEGSRLTVL.

CDR3 DNA: TGTGCCAGCAGCGTAGGAGAGGGGAGGCACACTGAAGCTTTCTTT. Protein product: CASSVGEGRHTEAFF. This chain connects TRBV9 to TRBJ1-1; D possibly corresponds to TRBD1 (5 bases). This CDR3 contains 15 residues. Germline V CDR1 and CDR2: SGDLS, YYNGEE. V was pared by 0 bases and J by 3 bases, with 12 bases between.

This chain connects TRBV5-1 to TRBJ1-1; TRBD1 matches at 9 bases. The V segment lost 3 bases and the J segment 4 bases; nucleotides outside the gene matches: 4. The CDR3 runs to 14 residues. Germline loops: CDR1 SGHRS, CDR2 YFSETQ. The chain's CDR3 is CASSSTGGVTEAFF. For the CDR3, the DNA is TGCGCCAGCAGCTCGACAGGGGGAGTCACTGAAGCTTTCTTT.